This T cell receptor beta chain came from a study of shared clonotypes between healthy human individuals. Study information: The study used three CD4 naive, three CD4 memory, two CD8 naive and one CD8 memory plate per donor.

This clone has more than one count but fewer than ten. Clones were read by immunoSEQ multiplex PCR, and TCRdb kept only the in-frame ones, dropping some. The sample includes about 680,000 clones, about three quarters of them seen just once. The length of the CDR3 is 14 residues. V shed 3 bases and J 7 bases; nucleotides not matched to a gene: 4. Germline lookup yields CDR1 SGHAT and CDR2 FQNNGV. Adult donors, all healthy and HIV-negative, had no recent acute infections or vaccinations. The sequence was obtained from a woman aged 25 to 39 in good health. V and J are TRBV11-2 and TRBJ2-1; TRBD2 matches at 9 bases. Sequences were obtained from memory CD4+ T cells sorted from blood. Subset indicated: CD45RA-negative fraction. The CDR3 spells CASSFSGRSNEQFF. For the CDR3, the DNA is TGTGCCAGCAGCTTTAGCGGGAGATCGAATGAGCAGTTCTTC.